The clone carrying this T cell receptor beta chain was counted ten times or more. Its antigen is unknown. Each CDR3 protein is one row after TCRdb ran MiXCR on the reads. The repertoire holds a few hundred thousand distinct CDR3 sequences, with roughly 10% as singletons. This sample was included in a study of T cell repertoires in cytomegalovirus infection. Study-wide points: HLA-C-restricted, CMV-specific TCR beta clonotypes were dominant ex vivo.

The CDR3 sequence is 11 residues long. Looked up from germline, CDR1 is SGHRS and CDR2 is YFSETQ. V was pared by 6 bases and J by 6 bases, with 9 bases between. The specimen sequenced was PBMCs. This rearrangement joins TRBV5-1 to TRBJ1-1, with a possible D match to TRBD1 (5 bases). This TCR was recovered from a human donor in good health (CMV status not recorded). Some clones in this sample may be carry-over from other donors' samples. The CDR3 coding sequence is TGCGCCAGCAACTACAGGTCTGAAGCTTTCTTT. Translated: CASNYRSEAFF.